This TCR beta chain was observed in a study of beta chain features in type 1 diabetes. Every sorted population was more than 95% pure. Study observations and caveats: Any HLA type influence on TCRB rearrangement was left unresolved here. In comparison with healthy donors, patients had naive, central memory and Treg TCRB repertoires that appeared more similar. Sequencing the cDNA could make cells with high TCR expression show up more than they should. People with Type 1 diabetes carried modestly yet significantly shorter TCRB CDR3s in all four CD4+ subsets.

Per the germline V gene, CDR1 is MNHEY and CDR2 is SVGAGI. Trimming took 6 bases from V and 8 from J; bases not matched to a gene: 8. The CDR3 contains 13 residues. This clone came up a few times. The antigen is undetermined. Expressed TCRB transcripts were sequenced because the isolated RNA had all been reverse transcribed beforehand. Repertoires were generated with immunoSEQ multiplex PCR, while TCRdb's copy carries only in-frame clones and drops some. The data show over 150,000 clones, approximately 9% seen once. Sequencing was performed on central memory CD4+ T cells from blood. This sequence originates from a woman aged 18-35 years with type 1 diabetes. This chain joins TRBV6-5 and TRBJ1-1; TRBD1 aligns across 8 bases. CDR3 region: CASSSLQGGEAFF. CDR3 sequence (DNA): TGTGCCAGCAGCTCTTTACAGGGGGGAGAAGCTTTCTTT.